Below, 5 T cell receptor beta chains from the same sample are listed, as sequenced in a study of cytomegalovirus exposure and HLA in healthy donors. Primers: 60 Vbeta forward and 13 Jbeta reverse. The assay was immunoSEQ multiplex PCR, and TCRdb's table has in-frame clones only and misses some. This table holds under 150,000 clones, about three fifths found once. Sequencing was carried out using PBMCs. All receptors derive from a middle-aged man in good health and CMV-seropositive.

V usage is TRBV7-9 and J usage is TRBJ2-1; 9 nucleotides line up with TRBD2. V was clipped by 3 bases and J by 6 bases; unmatched bases: 12. Germline values: CDR1 SEHNR, CDR2 FQNEAQ (reference sequence). This CDR3 comprises 17 residues. CDR3 residues: CASSLGGLAGVSNEQFF. Here the CDR3 DNA reads TGTGCCAGCAGCTTGGGAGGCTTAGCGGGAGTGTCCAATGAGCAGTTCTTC.

The V call is TRBV5-8, the J call TRBJ1-1, with D uncertain. V lost 0 bases and J 4 bases, leaving 10 bases between the germline ends. CDR1 and CDR2 from the germline V gene are SGHTS and YDEGEE. The CDR3 covers 14 residues. This chain's CDR3 is CASSLGQGGTEAFF. CDR3 bases: TGTGCCAGCAGCTTGGGACAAGGTGGCACTGAAGCTTTCTTT. The full variable domain, completed using reference TRBV5-8 and TRBJ1-1, is EAGVTQSPTHLIKTRGQQATLRCSPISGHTSVYWYQQALGLGLQFLLWYDEGEERNRGNFPPRFSGRQFPNYSSELNVNALELEDSALYLCASSLGQGGTEAFFGQGTRLTVV.

The chain recombines TRBV10-3 with TRBJ2-1, with 10 bases that match TRBD2. Trimming cost V 7 bases and J 3 bases; bases outside gene matches: 15. The CDR3 has 18 residues. The V gene's germline CDR1 is ENHRY and CDR2 SYGVKD. Here the CDR3 reads CAINPGLAGAPYYNEQFF. The CDR3 region has the DNA TGTGCCATCAACCCTGGGCTAGCGGGAGCACCCTACTACAATGAGCAGTTCTTC.

V is TRBV2 and J is TRBJ2-7, with D possibly matching TRBD1 (6 bases). The CDR3 totals 14 residues. Trimming took 7 bases from V and 3 from J, leaving 16 bases between them. Germline V lookup: CDR1 SNHLY, CDR2 FYNNEI. CDR3 sequence: CASTNAGTNYEQYF. CDR3 bases: TGTGCCAGCACAAACGCCGGGACAAACTACGAGCAGTACTTC. Based on the CDR3 plus reference TRBV2 and TRBJ2-7, the full variable domain is EPEVTQTPSHQVTQMGQEVILRCVPISNHLYFYWYRQILGQKVEFLVSFYNNEISEKSEIFDDQFSVERPDGSNFTLKIRSTKLEDSAMYFCASTNAGTNYEQYFGPGTRLTVT.

V and J are TRBV11-2 and TRBJ1-6; D is unresolved. Germline V gives CDR1 SGHAT, CDR2 FQNNGV. The germline V and J ends were trimmed by 4 bases and 6 bases, with 13 bases remaining between them. This CDR3 region has 15 residues. The CDR3 here is CASSYTELSNSPLHF. As DNA, the CDR3 is TGTGCCAGCAGCTACACGGAGTTGTCTAATTCACCCCTCCACTTT.